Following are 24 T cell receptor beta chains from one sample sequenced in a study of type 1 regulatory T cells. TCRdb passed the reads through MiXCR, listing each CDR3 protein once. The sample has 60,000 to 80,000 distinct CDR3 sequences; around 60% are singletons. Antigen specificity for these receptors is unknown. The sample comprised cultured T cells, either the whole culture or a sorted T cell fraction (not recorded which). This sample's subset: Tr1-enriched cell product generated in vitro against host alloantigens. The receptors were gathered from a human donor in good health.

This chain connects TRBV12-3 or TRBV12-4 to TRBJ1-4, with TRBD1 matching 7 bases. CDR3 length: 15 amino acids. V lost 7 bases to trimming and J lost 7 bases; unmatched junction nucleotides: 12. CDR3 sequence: CASNNRQGYSEKLFF. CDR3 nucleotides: TGTGCCAGCAACAATCGACAGGGTTATAGTGAAAAACTGTTTTTT.

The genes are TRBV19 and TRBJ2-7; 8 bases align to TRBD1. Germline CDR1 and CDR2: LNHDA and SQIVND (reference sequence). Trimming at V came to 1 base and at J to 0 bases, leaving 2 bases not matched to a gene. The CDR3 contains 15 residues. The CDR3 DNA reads TGTGCCAGTAGTATAGGGCAGGGGGCCTCCTACGAGCAGTACTTC. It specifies CASSIGQGASYEQYF.

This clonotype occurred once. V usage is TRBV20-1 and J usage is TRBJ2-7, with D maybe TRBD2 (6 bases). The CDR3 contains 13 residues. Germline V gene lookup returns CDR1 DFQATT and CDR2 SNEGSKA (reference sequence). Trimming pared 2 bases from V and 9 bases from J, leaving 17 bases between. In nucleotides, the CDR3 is TGCAGTGCTAGATTCCCACTGGGGGGTTGGCAGTACTTC. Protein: CSARFPLGGWQYF.

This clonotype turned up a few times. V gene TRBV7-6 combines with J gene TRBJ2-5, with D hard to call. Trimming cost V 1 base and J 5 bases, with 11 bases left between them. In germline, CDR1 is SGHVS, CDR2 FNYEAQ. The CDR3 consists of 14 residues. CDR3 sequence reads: CASSLVGNGETQYF. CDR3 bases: TGTGCCAGCAGCTTAGTAGGAAACGGGGAGACCCAGTACTTC.

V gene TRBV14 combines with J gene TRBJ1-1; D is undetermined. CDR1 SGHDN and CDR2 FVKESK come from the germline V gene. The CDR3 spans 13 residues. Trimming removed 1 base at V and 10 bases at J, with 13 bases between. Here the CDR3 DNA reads TGTGCCAGCAGCCAAGCGGGGTCAGGCGTAGCTTTCTTT. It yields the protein CASSQAGSGVAFF.

In DNA form, the CDR3 reads TGTGCCAGCAGTTTCGACAGGGCATCCAAAAACATTCAGTACTTC. Translated: CASSFDRASKNIQYF. The chain carries TRBV7-2 and TRBJ2-4; 7 positions agree with TRBD1. CDR1 is SGHTA and CDR2 is FQGNSA in the germline V gene. V lost 6 bases, J lost 2 bases, and 7 bases stayed unmatched. CDR3 length: 15 amino acids.

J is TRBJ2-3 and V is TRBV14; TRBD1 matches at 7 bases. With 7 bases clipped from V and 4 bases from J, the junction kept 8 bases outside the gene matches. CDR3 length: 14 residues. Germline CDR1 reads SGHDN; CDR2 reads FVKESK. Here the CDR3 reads CASKRQGPPDTQYF. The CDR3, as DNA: TGTGCCAGCAAACGACAGGGTCCCCCAGATACGCAGTATTTT.

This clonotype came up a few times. CDR3 protein: CASTSGTASNQPQHF. The CDR3 DNA reads as TGTGCCAGCACGTCCGGGACAGCTAGCAATCAGCCCCAGCATTTT. The chain uses TRBV2 and TRBJ1-5, with 7 bases aligning to TRBD1. The CDR3 is 15 residues long. V dropped 7 bases and J dropped 0; count of bases not matched to a gene: 6. The germline CDR1 and CDR2 sequences are SNHLY and FYNNEI. The full variable domain, its missing parts supplied by reference TRBV2 and TRBJ1-5, is EPEVTQTPSHQVTQMGQEVILRCVPISNHLYFYWYRQILGQKVEFLVSFYNNEISEKSEIFDDQFSVERPDGSNFTLKIRSTKLEDSAMYFCASTSGTASNQPQHFGDGTRLSIL.

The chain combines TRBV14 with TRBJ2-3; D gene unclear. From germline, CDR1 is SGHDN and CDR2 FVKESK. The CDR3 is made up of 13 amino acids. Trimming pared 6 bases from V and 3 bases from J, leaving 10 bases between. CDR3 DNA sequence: TGTGCCAGCAGTACCGGACGGACAGATACGCAGTATTTT. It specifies CASSTGRTDTQYF.

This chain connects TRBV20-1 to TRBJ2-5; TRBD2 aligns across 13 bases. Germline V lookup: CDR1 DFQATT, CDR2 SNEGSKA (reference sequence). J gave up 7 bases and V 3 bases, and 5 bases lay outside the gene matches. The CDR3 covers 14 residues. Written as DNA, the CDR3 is TGCAGTGCTAGCCCAGGGACTAGCGGGGTGACCCAGTACTTC. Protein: CSASPGTSGVTQYF.

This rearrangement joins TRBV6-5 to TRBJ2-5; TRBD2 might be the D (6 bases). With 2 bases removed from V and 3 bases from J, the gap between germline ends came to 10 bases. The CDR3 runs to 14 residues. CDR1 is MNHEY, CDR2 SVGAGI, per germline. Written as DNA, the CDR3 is TGTGCCAGCAGTTACGACCCGGGGGAAGAGACCCAGTACTTC. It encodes CASSYDPGEETQYF.

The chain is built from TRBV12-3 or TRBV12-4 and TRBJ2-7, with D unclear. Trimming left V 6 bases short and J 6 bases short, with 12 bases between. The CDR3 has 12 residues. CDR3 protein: CASSLGFGEQYF. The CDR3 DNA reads TGTGCCAGCAGCCTGGGGTTTGGCGAGCAGTACTTC.

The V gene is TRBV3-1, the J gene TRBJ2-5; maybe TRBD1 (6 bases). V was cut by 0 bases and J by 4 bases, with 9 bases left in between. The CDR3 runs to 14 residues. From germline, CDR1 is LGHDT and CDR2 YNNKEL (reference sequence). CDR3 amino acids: CASSQDTRGETQYF. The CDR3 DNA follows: TGTGCCAGCAGCCAAGACACCAGGGGAGAGACCCAGTACTTC.

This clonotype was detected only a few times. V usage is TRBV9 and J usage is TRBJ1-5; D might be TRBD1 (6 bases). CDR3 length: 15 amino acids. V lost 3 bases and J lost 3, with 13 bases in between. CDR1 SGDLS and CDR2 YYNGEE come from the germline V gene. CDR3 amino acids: CASSAKGGANQPQHF. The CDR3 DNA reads TGTGCCAGCAGCGCCAAAGGGGGTGCCAATCAGCCCCAGCATTTT.

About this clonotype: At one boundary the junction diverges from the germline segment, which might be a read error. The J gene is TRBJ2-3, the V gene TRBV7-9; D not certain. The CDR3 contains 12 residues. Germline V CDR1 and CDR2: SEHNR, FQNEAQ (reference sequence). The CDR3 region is CASSLDFDTQYF. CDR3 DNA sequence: TGTGCCAGCAGCTTAGATTTCGATACCCAGTATTTT.

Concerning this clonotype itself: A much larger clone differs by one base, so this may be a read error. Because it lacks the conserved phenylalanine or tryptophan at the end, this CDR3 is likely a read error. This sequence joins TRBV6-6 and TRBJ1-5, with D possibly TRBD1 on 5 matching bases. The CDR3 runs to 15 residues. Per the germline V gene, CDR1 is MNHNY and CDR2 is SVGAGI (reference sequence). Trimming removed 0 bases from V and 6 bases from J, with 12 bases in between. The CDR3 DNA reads TGTGCCAGCAGTTACTCAGGGACCAGTGCTCAGCCCCAGCATATT. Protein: CASSYSGTSAQPQHI.

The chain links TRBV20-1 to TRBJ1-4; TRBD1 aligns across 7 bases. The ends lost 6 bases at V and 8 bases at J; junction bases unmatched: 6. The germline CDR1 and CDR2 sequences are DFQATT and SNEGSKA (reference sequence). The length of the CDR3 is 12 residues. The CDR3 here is CSALGQVEKLFF. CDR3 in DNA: TGCAGTGCCCTCGGACAGGTCGAAAAACTGTTTTTT.

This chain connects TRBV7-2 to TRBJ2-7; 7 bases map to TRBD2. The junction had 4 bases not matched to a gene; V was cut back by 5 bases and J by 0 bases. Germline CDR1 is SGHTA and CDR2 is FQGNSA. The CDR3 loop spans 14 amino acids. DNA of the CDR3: TGTGCCAGCAGCCCACTAGCGCCCTCCTACGAGCAGTACTTC. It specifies CASSPLAPSYEQYF. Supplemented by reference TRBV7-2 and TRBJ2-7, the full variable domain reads GAGVSQSPSNKVTEKGKDVELRCDPISGHTALYWYRQSLGQGLEFLIYFQGNSAPDKSGLPSDRFSAERTGGSVSTLTIQRTQQEDSAVYLCASSPLAPSYEQYFGPGTRLTVT.

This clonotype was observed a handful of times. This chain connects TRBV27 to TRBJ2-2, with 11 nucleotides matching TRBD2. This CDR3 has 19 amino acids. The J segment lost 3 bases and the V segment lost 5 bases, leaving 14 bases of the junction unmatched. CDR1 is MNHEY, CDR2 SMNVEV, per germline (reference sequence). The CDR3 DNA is TGTGCCAGCAGTGACCATGGGCTAGCGGGAGGCAGGCACACCGGGGAGCTGTTTTTT. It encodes CASSDHGLAGGRHTGELFF.

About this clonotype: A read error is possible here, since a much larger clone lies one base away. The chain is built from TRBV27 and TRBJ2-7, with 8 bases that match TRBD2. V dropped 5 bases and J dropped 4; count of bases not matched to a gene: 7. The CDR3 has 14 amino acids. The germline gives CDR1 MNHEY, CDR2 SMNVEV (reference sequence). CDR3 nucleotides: TGTGCCAGCAGTCTCCGGGAGGGGGATTACGAGCAGTACTTC. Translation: CASSLREGDYEQYF.

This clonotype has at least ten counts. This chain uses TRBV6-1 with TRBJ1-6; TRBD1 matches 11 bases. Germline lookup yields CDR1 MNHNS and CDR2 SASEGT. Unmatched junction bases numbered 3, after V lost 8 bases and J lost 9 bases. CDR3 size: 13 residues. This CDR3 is CASGDRGSSPLHF. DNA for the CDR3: TGTGCCAGCGGGGACAGGGGGTCTTCACCCCTCCACTTT.

Here the CDR3 DNA reads TGCAGTGCTAGAGCATTACTAGCGGGAGTCGCAGATACGCAGTATTTT. Protein sequence: CSARALLAGVADTQYF. V is TRBV20-1 and J is TRBJ2-3; 11 bases agree with TRBD2. CDR1 DFQATT and CDR2 SNEGSKA come from the germline V gene (reference sequence). The CDR3 has 16 amino acids. V lost 1 base and J lost 4; bases outside the gene matches: 7.

CDR3 in amino acids: CASSLQSGLAQETQYF. The CDR3 DNA sequence: TGCGCCAGCAGCCTACAATCGGGACTAGCCCAAGAGACCCAGTACTTC. This chain connects TRBV4-1 to TRBJ2-5; 9 bases align to TRBD2. Germline trimming cut 4 bases from V and 1 base from J; bases unmatched to any gene: 7. Germline V CDR1 and CDR2: MGHRA, YSYEKL. The CDR3 totals 16 residues.

The CDR3 is CASSSYRGETQYF. The CDR3 nucleotides are TGTGCCAGCTCATCATACAGGGGAGAGACCCAGTACTTC. V usage is TRBV18 and J usage is TRBJ2-5; 7 nucleotides line up with TRBD1. The ends lost 5 bases at V and 4 bases at J; junction bases unmatched: 4. The CDR3 runs 13 residues. Germline CDR1 KGHSH, CDR2 LQKENI.